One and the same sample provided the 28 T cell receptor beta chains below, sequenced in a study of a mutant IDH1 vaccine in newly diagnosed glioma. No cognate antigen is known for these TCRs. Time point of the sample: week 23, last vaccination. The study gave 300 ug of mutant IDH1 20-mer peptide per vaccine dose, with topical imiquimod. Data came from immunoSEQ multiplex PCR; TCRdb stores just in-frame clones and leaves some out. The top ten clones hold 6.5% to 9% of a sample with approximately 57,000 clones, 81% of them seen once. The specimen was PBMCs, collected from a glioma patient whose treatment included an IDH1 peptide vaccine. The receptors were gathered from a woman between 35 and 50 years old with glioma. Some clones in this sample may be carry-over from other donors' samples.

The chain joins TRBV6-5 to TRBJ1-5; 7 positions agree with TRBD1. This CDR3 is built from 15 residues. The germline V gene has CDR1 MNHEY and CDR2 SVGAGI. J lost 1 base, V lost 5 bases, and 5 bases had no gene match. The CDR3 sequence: CASSPTGVSNQPQHF. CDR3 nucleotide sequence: TGTGCCAGCAGTCCTACAGGGGTAAGCAATCAGCCCCAGCATTTT.

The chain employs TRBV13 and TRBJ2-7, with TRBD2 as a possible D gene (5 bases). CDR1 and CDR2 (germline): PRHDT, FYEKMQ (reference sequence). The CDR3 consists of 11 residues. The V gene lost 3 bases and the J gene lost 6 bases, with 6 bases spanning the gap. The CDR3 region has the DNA TGTGCCAGCAGCTTCGAGGGCGAGCAGTACTTC. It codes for CASSFEGEQYF.

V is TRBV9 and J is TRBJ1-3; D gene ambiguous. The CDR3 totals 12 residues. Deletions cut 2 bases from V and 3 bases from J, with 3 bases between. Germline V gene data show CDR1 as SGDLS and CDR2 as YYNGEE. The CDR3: CASSVSGNTIYF. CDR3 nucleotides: TGTGCCAGCAGCGTTAGTGGAAACACCATATATTTT.

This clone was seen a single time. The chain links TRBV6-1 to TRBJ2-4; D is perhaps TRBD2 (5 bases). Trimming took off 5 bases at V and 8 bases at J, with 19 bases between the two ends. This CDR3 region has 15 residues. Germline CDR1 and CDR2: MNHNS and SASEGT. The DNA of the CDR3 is TGTGCCAGCAGTCCAGGTTGGGTGAGGGCCGACATTCAGTACTTC. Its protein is CASSPGWVRADIQYF.

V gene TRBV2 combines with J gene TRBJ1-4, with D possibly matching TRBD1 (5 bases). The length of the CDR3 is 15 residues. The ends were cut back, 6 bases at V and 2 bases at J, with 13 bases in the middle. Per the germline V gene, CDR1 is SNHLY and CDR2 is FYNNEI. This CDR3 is CASSQQAFTNEKLFF. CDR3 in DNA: TGTGCCAGCAGCCAACAGGCCTTCACTAATGAAAAACTGTTTTTT.

CDR3 sequence: CASTPELAASYNEQFF. The CDR3 DNA reads TGTGCCAGTACCCCCGAACTAGCAGCCTCCTACAATGAGCAGTTCTTC. This chain links TRBV19 with TRBJ2-1; weak D call: TRBD2 (6 bases). Trimming stripped 7 bases from V and 0 bases from J, with 16 bases between. The length of the CDR3 is 16 residues. Germline V gene lookup returns CDR1 LNHDA and CDR2 SQIVND (reference sequence).

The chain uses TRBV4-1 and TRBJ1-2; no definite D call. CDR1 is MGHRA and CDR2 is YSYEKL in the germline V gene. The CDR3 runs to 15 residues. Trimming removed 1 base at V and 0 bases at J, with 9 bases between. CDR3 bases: TGCGCCAGCAGCCAAGGGGAGATAACTAACTATGGCTACACCTTC. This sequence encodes CASSQGEITNYGYTF.

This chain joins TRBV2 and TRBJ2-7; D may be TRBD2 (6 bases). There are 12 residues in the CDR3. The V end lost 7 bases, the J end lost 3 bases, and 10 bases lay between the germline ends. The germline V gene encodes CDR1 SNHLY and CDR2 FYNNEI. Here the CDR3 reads CASTGAHYEQYF. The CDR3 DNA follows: TGTGCCAGCACGGGAGCCCACTACGAGCAGTACTTC.

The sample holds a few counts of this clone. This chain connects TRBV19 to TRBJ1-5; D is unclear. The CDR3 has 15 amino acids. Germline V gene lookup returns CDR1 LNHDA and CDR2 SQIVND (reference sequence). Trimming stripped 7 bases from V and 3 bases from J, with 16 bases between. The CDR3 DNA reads TGTGCCAGTACTCCCCGAGACTTACCCAATCAGCCCCAGCATTTT. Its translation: CASTPRDLPNQPQHF.

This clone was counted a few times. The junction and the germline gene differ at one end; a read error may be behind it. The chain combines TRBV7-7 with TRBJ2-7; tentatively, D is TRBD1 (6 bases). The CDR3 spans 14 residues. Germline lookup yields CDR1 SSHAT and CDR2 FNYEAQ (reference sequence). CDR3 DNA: TGTGCTAGCAGCGCAGGGGTCGGCCCCTACGAGCAGTACTTC. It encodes CASSAGVGPYEQYF.

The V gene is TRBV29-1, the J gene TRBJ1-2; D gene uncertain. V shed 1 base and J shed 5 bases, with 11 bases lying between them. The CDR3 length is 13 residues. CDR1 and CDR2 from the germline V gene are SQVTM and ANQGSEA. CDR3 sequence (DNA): TGCAGCGTTGAAGTTCCAATCGGGTATGGCTACACCTTC. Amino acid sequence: CSVEVPIGYGYTF. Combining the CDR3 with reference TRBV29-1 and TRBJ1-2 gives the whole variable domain SAVISQKPSRDICQRGTSLTIQCQVDSQVTMMFWYRQQPGQSLTLIATANQGSEATYESGFVIDKFPISRPNLTFSTLTVSNMSPEDSSIYLCSVEVPIGYGYTFGSGTRLTVV.

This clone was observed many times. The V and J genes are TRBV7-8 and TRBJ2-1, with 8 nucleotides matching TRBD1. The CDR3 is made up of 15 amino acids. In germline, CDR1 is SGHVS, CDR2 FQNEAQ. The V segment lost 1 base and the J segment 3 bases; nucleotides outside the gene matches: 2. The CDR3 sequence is CASSLGTGFYNEQFF. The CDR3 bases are TGTGCCAGCAGCTTAGGGACAGGGTTCTACAATGAGCAGTTCTTC.

CDR3 DNA: TGTGCCAGCAGTGTAAACAGGGTCGTGAATGGCTACACCTTC. Its protein is CASSVNRVVNGYTF. The chain is built from TRBV6-6 and TRBJ1-2; the D gene is possibly TRBD1 (6 bases). The V gene lost 5 bases and the J gene lost 6 bases, with 16 bases spanning the gap. The CDR3 is made up of 14 amino acids. Germline values: CDR1 MNHNY, CDR2 SVGAGI (reference sequence).

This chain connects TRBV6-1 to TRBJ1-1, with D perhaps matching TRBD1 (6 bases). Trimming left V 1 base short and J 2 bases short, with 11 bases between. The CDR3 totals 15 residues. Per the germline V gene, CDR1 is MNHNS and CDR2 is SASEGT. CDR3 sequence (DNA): TGTGCCAGCAGTGAAGAAAGGGGGGAAAACACTGAAGCTTTCTTT. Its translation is CASSEERGENTEAFF.

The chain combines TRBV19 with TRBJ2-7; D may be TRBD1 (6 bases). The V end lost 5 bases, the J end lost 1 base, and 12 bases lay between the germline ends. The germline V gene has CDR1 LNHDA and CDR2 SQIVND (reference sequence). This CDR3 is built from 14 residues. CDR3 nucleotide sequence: TGTGCCAGTAGTCGACCAGGGGTATCCTACGAGCAGTACTTC. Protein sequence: CASSRPGVSYEQYF. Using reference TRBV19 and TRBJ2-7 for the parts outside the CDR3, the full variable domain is DGGITQSPKYLFRKEGQNVTLSCEQNLNHDAMYWYRQDPGQGLRLIYYSQIVNDFQKGDIAEGYSVSREKKESFPLTVTSAQKNPTAFYLCASSRPGVSYEQYFGPGTRLTVT.

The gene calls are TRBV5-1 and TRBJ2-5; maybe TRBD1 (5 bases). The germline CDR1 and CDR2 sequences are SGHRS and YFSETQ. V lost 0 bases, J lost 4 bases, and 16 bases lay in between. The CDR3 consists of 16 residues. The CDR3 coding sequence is TGCGCCAGCAGCTTGGAGGGGCGGAATGGTGGAGAGACCCAGTACTTC. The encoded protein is CASSLEGRNGGETQYF.

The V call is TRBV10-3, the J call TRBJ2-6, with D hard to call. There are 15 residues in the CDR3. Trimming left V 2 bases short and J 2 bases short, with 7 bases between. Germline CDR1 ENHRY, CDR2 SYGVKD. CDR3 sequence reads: CAISEGFTGANVLTF. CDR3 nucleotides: TGTGCCATCAGTGAGGGTTTTACTGGGGCCAACGTCCTGACTTTC.

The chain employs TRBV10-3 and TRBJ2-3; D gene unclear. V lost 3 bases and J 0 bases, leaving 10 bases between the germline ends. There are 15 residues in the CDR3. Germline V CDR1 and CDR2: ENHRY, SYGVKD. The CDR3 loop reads CAISEGSSSTDTQYF. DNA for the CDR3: TGTGCCATCAGTGAAGGAAGTTCTAGCACAGATACGCAGTATTTT.

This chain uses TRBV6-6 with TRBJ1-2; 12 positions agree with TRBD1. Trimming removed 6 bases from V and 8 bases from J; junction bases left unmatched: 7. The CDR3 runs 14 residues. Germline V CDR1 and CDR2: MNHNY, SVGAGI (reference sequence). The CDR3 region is CASSRGQGASGYTF. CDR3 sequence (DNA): TGTGCCAGCAGCCGGGGACAGGGGGCGTCGGGCTACACCTTC.

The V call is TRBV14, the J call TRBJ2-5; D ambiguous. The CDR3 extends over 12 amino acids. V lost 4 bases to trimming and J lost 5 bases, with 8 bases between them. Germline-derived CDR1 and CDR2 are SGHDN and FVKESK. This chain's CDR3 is CASSRTHETQYF. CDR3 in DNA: TGTGCCAGCAGCCGAACCCATGAGACCCAGTACTTC.

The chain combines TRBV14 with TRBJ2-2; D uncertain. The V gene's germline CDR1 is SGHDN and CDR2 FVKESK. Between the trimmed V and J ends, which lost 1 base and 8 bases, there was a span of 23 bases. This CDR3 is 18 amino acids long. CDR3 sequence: CASSQASSFLRVVGELFF. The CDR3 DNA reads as TGTGCCAGCAGCCAAGCGTCGAGTTTCCTAAGGGTAGTTGGGGAGCTGTTTTTT.

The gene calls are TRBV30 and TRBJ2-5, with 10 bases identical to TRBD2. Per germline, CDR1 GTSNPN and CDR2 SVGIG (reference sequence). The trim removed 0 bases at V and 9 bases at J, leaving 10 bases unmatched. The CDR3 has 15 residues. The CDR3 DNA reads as TGTGCCTGGAGTGTACAGGCTAGCGGGGGTCAGGCCCAGTACTTC. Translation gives CAWSVQASGGQAQYF.

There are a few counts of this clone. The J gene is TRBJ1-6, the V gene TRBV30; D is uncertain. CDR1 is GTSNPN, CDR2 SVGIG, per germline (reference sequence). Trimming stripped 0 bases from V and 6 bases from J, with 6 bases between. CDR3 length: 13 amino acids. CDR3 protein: CAWSVPGNSPLHF. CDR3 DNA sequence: TGTGCCTGGAGTGTACCGGGTAATTCACCCCTCCACTTT. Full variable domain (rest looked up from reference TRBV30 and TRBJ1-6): SQTIHQWPATLVQPVGSPLSLECTVEGTSNPNLYWYRQAAGRGLQLLFYSVGIGQISSEVPQNLSASRPQDRQFILSSKKLLLSDSGFYLCAWSVPGNSPLHFGNGTRLTVT.

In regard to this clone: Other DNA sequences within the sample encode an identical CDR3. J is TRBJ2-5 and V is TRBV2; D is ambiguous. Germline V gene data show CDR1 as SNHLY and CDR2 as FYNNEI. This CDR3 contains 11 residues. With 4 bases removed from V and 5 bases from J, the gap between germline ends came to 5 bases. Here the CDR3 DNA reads TGTGCCAGCAGTGTTCGGGAGACCCAGTACTTC. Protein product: CASSVRETQYF.

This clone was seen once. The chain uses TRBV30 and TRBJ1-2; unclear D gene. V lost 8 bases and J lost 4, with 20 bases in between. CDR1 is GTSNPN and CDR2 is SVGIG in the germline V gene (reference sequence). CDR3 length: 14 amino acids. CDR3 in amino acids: CARWTGDIGYGYTF. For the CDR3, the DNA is TGTGCCCGCTGGACCGGAGATATAGGCTATGGCTACACCTTC. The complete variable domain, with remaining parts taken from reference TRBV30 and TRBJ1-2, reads SQTIHQWPATLVQPVGSPLSLECTVEGTSNPNLYWYRQAAGRGLQLLFYSVGIGQISSEVPQNLSASRPQDRQFILSSKKLLLSDSGFYLCARWTGDIGYGYTFGSGTRLTVV.

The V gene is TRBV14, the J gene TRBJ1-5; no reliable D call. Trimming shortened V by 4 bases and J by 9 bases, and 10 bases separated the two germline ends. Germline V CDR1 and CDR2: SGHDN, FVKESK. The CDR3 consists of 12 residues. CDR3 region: CASSLWRGPQHF. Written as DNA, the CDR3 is TGTGCCAGCAGCCTATGGCGGGGGCCCCAGCATTTT. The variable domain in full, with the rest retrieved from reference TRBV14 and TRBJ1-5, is EAGVTQFPSHSVIEKGQTVTLRCDPISGHDNLYWYRRVMGKEIKFLLHFVKESKQDESGMPNNRFLAERTGGTYSTLKVQPAELEDSGVYFCASSLWRGPQHFGDGTRLSIL.

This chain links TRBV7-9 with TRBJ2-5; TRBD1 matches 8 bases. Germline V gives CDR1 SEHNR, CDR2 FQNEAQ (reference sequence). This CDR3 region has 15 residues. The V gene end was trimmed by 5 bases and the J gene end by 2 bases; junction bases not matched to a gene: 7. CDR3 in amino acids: CASSPPTGVQETQYF. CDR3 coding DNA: TGTGCCAGCAGCCCGCCGACAGGGGTGCAAGAGACCCAGTACTTC.

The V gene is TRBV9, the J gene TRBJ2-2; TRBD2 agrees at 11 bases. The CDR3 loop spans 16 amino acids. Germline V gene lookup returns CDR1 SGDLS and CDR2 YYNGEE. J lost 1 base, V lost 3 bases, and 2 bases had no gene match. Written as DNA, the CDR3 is TGTGCCAGCAGCGCTGGACTAGCGGGGAACACCGGGGAGCTGTTTTTT. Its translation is CASSAGLAGNTGELFF. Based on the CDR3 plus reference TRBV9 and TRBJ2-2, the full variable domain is DSGVTQTPKHLITATGQRVTLRCSPRSGDLSVYWYQQSLDQGLQFLIQYYNGEERAKGNILERFSAQQFPDLHSELNLSSLELGDSALYFCASSAGLAGNTGELFFGEGSRLTVL.